This T cell receptor (beta chain) was sequenced in a study of T cell changes during pregnancy in multiple sclerosis (dated by TCRdb to about 2019). Context from the whole study: The study looked at changes in the T cell repertoire across pregnancy in women with multiple sclerosis.

The receptor library was made with the immunoSEQ multiplex PCR assay. TCRdb carries this immuneACCESS record with in-frame sequences only. Its versions omit some clonotypes, under half of them owing to an unresolved V gene in the studies checked, with the rest unexplained. The sample records 30,000 to 45,000 clones, about nine tenths of which are singletons. The ten top clones hold around a quarter of the sample. This clone was seen a single time. This receptor's antigen is unknown. There are no base qualities to consult, and no much larger clone falls within one base. The receptor was derived from a female donor with multiple sclerosis, enrolled in a pregnancy study. The source material was CD8+ T cells from peripheral blood mononuclear cells, sampled before pregnancy.

The DNA sequence is given as TGTGCCAGAAAAAGCGTCCGGGGACAGGGAAGCAATCAGCCCCAGCATTTT. It is translated as CARKSVRGQGSNQPQHF. The chain employs TRBV5-3 and TRBJ1-5, with 9 bases matching TRBD1. TRBV5-3 is identified as an open reading frame with a role that is uncertain. After removal of 6 bases from V and 1 base from J, the junction retains 11 bases not matched to a gene. The CDR3 runs 17 amino acids, cysteine and phenylalanine included. Only the CDR3 portion is preserved as DNA: 51 bases, with reading frame beginning at the first base.